This entry describes one TCR beta chain. This CDR3 has 12 amino acids. The V end lost 5 bases, the J end lost 7 bases, and 12 bases lay between the germline ends. CDR1 is SQVTM, CDR2 ANQGSEA, per germline. In the source study's methods: Estimation of nucleated cell counts relied on the amplification of reference gene primers. The data were produced by immunoSEQ multiplex PCR, yet TCRdb's version contains in-frame clones alone and is incomplete. From that table come the V and J calls and clone size; the DNA was used to work out D and trimming. The table records some 220,000 clones, around 81% of them present only once. These data originate in a study of blood T cell repertoires in COVID-19. Study-wide context: Specimens from acute and convalescent COVID-19 originated in the United States, Italy and Spain. The analysed material was cDNA or gDNA that came from T cells, B-cell-depleted T cells, or PBMCs.

This receptor was identified in a human donor in a cohort sampled during active COVID-19. Material for sequencing was peripheral blood. The chain links TRBV29-1 to TRBJ2-1, with TRBD2 as a possible D gene (5 bases). The CDR3: CSVTPAENEQFF. CDR3 sequence (DNA): TGCAGCGTTACGCCAGCGGAGAATGAGCAGTTCTTC.